The sequence of this TCR beta chain was determined in a study of T cells in Graves' hyperthyroidism and ophthalmopathy. The study, taken as a whole, reports: Appearing also in blood were most of the thyroid clonotypes expanded above 0.001.

This clonotype was observed a single time. Its target is not known. V dropped 3 bases and J dropped 8; count of bases not matched to a gene: 9. Per the germline V gene, CDR1 is SGHDT and CDR2 is YYEEEE. The CDR3 spans 16 residues. The CDR3 regions of TCR beta were amplified from RNA transcripts. First-round RT-PCR with HTBI primers amplified the TCR CDR3 region. A single record per CDR3 protein comes from TCRdb applying MiXCR to the multiplex PCR reads. The data contain fewer than 450,000 distinct CDR3 sequences, around a sixth of them singletons. Investigators excluded patients with uncontrolled infection, other autoimmune disease, pregnancy or lactation.

The J gene is TRBJ2-1, the V gene TRBV5-6; 12 nucleotides align to TRBD2. The clonotype comes from a man aged 18-30 years with Graves' ophthalmopathy. The specimen sequenced was blood. The CDR3 spells CASSWDLAGGLDEQFF. CDR3 bases: TGTGCCAGCAGCTGGGATCTAGCGGGGGGGTTGGATGAGCAGTTCTTC. The full variable domain, completed using reference TRBV5-6 and TRBJ2-1, is DAGVTQSPTHLIKTRGQQVTLRCSPKSGHDTVSWYQQALGQGPQFIFQYYEEEERQRGNFPDRFSGHQFPNYSSELNVNALLLGDSALYLCASSWDLAGGLDEQFFGPGTRLTVL.